What follows are 14 T cell receptor beta chains derived from one specimen sequenced in a study of tissue T cells after allogeneic stem cell transplantation (dated by TCRdb to between 2020 and 2023). The receptor library was made with the immunoSEQ multiplex PCR assay. Drawn from immuneACCESS, this table holds only the in-frame rearrangements with V and J called that TCRdb kept. Clones are partly lost; checked studies trace under half to an unresolved V gene and leave the rest unexplained. The table for this sample lists some 22,000 clones; 69% of them were counted only once. 0.41% of the sample belongs to the ten largest clones. The sample comprised blood. The receptors stem from a female BALB/c mouse in good health. Regarding MHC type, mice of this strain are H2-d.

For this clone: Gene names and germline match the mouse. The read is 1 residue too short to cover the CDR3 end, so that end is filled in from the germline J gene. V and J are TRBV5 and TRBJ1-1, with D maybe TRBD1 (5 bases). Germline CDR1 and CDR2: LGHNA and YNLKQL (reference sequence). V lost 5 bases and J 2 bases, leaving 9 bases between the germline ends. This CDR3 has 13 amino acids. Partial CDR3 DNA: TGTGCCAGCAGCACCCGGGACAACACAGAAGTCTTC. Translated: CASSTRDNTEVF. The full CDR3 protein is CASSTRDNTEVFF.

This clone was seen more than once but under ten times. Mouse germline and gene names are used. CDR3 in amino acids: CASSLSTGAEQYF. The sequenced part of the CDR3 DNA is TGTGCTAGCAGTTTATCGACGGGGGCTGAACAGTAC. V gene TRBV29 combines with J gene TRBJ2-7; D assignment may be TRBD1 or TRBD2 (6 bases each). The CDR3 end is not reached by the read, which stops 1 residue before it; the germline J gene fills it in. Trimming took off 0 bases at V and 6 bases at J, with 9 bases between the two ends. This CDR3 contains 13 residues. Germline values: CDR1 MSHET, CDR2 SYDVDS.

Comment on this clone: Genes and germline come from the mouse. With the read ending 1 residue before the CDR3 end, the germline J gene is used to fill in that end. The chain couples TRBV19 to TRBJ2-1; 9 nucleotides align to TRBD2. The germline V gene has CDR1 FNHDT and CDR2 SITEND (reference sequence). V dropped 0 bases and J dropped 1; count of bases not matched to a gene: 2. This CDR3 is built from 16 residues. The part of the CDR3 DNA that was read is TGTGCCAGCAGTATAGATTGGGGGGGCAACTATGCTGAGCAGTTC. This encodes CASSIDWGGNYAEQF. The CDR3 in full is CASSIDWGGNYAEQFF.

Concerning this clone: Genes and germline come from the mouse. The read halts 1 residue ahead of the CDR3 end, with the missing end drawn from the germline J gene. The V call is TRBV20, the J call TRBJ1-1; D not resolved. Trimming cost V 3 bases and J 1 base, with 6 bases left between them. Germline V gene data show CDR1 as GFQATS and CDR2 as STVNSAI. The CDR3 runs 12 residues. The CDR3: CGARKGNTEVFF. Partial CDR3 DNA: TGTGGTGCTAGAAAGGGAAACACAGAAGTCTTC. Full variable domain (missing parts from reference TRBV20 and TRBJ1-1): GALVYQYPRRTICKSGTSMRMECQAVGFQATSVAWYRQSPQKTFELIALSTVNSAIKYEQNFTQEKFPISHPNLSFSSMTVLNAYLEDRGLYLCGARKGNTEVFFGKGTRLTVV.

Worth noting for this clone: The genes and germline here are from mouse. Coverage ceases 1 residue before the CDR3 finishes, and the germline J gene fills in the end. The gene calls are TRBV31 and TRBJ2-7; 11 positions match TRBD2. Trimming cost V 0 bases and J 7 bases; bases outside gene matches: 5. Looked up from germline, CDR1 is GKSSPN and CDR2 is SITVG. The CDR3 has 14 amino acids. CDR3 sequence reads: CAWSLTGGAREQYF. The DNA read from the CDR3 is TGTGCCTGGAGTCTAACTGGGGGGGCGCGGGAACAGTAC.

About this clone: Germline and genes here are mouse. The read terminates 1 residue ahead of where the CDR3 ends, so the germline J gene completes it. J is TRBJ2-3 and V is TRBV14; D unresolved. Trimming pared 5 bases from V and 0 bases from J, leaving 4 bases between. Germline loops: CDR1 SGHDT, CDR2 FRDEAV. The CDR3 length is 12 residues. CDR3 sequence reads: CASSTSAETLYF. Partial CDR3 DNA: TGTGCCAGCAGCACTAGTGCAGAAACGCTGTAT.

A remark on this clone: Gene names are mouse gene names. The missing CDR3 end, 1 residue past where the read stops, is filled in from the germline J gene. V gene TRBV5 combines with J gene TRBJ2-4; no clear D gene. Trimming took 0 bases from V and 6 from J, leaving 7 bases between them. Germline loops: CDR1 LGHNA, CDR2 YNLKQL (reference sequence). CDR3 length equals 13 residues. The sequenced part of the CDR3 DNA is TGTGCCAGCAGCCAAGAGCCGGGGAACACCTTGTAC. It encodes CASSQEPGNTLY. The complete CDR3 protein is CASSQEPGNTLYF.

Remarks on this clone: Gene names refer to mouse genes. The CDR3 is cut off 1 residue early in the read; its end comes from the germline J gene. The chain has TRBV5 and TRBJ2-5, with D tentatively TRBD1 (5 bases). Germline CDR1 and CDR2: LGHNA and YNLKQL (reference sequence). This CDR3 comprises 13 residues. V gave up 4 bases and J gave up 5 bases, with 10 bases separating them. CDR3 DNA, as far as it was read: TGTGCCAGCAGCCCTCAGGGTGGAGACACCCAGTAC. Translating gives CASSPQGGDTQY. The entire CDR3 protein reads CASSPQGGDTQYF.

This clone has only a few counts. Gene and germline names: mouse. The CDR3 goes on 1 residue after the read ends, and that part is filled in from the germline J gene. The genes are TRBV2 and TRBJ2-7; the match to TRBD2 covers 8 bases. V trimming: 0 bases; J trimming: 6 bases; junction bases outside the gene matches: 4. This CDR3 comprises 14 residues. CDR1 and CDR2 (germline): LGHNA, YSYQKL. The CDR3 sequence: CASSQDGGGIEQYF. The sequenced CDR3 bases are TGTGCCAGCAGCCAAGATGGGGGGGGGATTGAACAGTAC.

On this clone: Germline and genes here are mouse. The CDR3 end lies 1 residue beyond the end of the read and is filled in from the germline J gene. V is TRBV31 and J is TRBJ2-3, with 9 bases aligning to TRBD2. CDR1 and CDR2 from the germline V gene are GKSSPN and SITVG. The V and J ends lost 0 bases and 0 bases, in that order; junction bases with no gene match: 1. CDR3 length: 15 residues. The covered CDR3 bases are TGTGCCTGGAGTCTCACTGGGGGGAGTGCAGAAACGCTGTAT. Translating gives CAWSLTGGSAETLY. The whole CDR3 protein is CAWSLTGGSAETLYF.

This clone showed up just once. Gene names denote mouse genes. The read terminates 1 residue ahead of where the CDR3 ends, so the germline J gene completes it. The chain has TRBV20 and TRBJ2-1, with D uncertain. The CDR3 loop spans 12 amino acids. V lost 0 bases, J lost 3 bases, and 3 bases lay in between. Germline V gives CDR1 GFQATS, CDR2 STVNSAI. The chain's CDR3 is CGARDTYAEQFF. The part of the CDR3 DNA that was read is TGTGGTGCTAGGGACACCTATGCTGAGCAGTTC.

This clone came up a few times. The gene names given are mouse names. The CDR3 sequence is CAWSLLGQISGNTLYF. CDR3 DNA (partial): TGTGCCTGGAGTCTATTGGGACAAATTTCTGGAAATACGCTCTAT. The V and J genes are TRBV31 and TRBJ1-3; D possibly corresponds to TRBD1 (6 bases). The CDR3 extends 1 residue past the end of the read, so its final part is completed from the germline J gene. Looked up from germline, CDR1 is GKSSPN and CDR2 is SITVG. Trimming took 0 bases from V and 0 from J, leaving 12 bases between them. The CDR3 has 16 amino acids.

On this clone itself: Genes and germline come from the mouse. Read data end 1 residue before the CDR3 end; the end is taken from the germline J gene. This chain connects TRBV20 to TRBJ1-4; a possible D gene is TRBD1 (6 bases). Trimming removed 0 bases at V and 2 bases at J, with 7 bases between. This CDR3 is 14 amino acids long. Per the germline V gene, CDR1 is GFQATS and CDR2 is STVNSAI. CDR3 bases read: TGTGGTGCTAGGGAAGGGACATCCAACGAAAGATTATTT. Translation gives CGAREGTSNERLF. The complete CDR3 sequence is CGAREGTSNERLFF.

This clone was seen a few times. Gene names and germline refer to mouse. From the germline J gene comes the end of the CDR3, since the read stops 1 residue before it. The chain uses TRBV13-1 and TRBJ1-4, with D maybe TRBD1 (5 bases). Germline assignment: CDR1 NSHNY and CDR2 SYGAGN. Trimming removed 0 bases from V and 7 bases from J, with 13 bases in between. The CDR3 has 15 residues. This chain's CDR3 is CASSDAAGTGERLFF. CDR3 DNA, as far as it was read: TGTGCCAGCAGTGATGCCGCAGGGACGGGCGAAAGATTATTT.